The rows below give T cell receptor beta chains drawn from one sample of a study of T cell responses to AZD1222 COVID-19 vaccine. The repertoire was sequenced with immunoSEQ multiplex PCR; TCRdb's copy has only in-frame clones and lacks some. Of 100,000 to 110,000 clones detected, about 90% appear once; the ten largest clones hold around 1.7%. The sequenced sample was peripheral blood, obtained on day 0 of AZD1222 vaccination. The source is an adult in good health. Each CDR3 is given with its conserved first and last residue. Fields, in order: clone size, D gene, J gene, V gene, CDR3 protein, CDR3 DNA. The D gene is left open where the match is weak. Expanded clones get a size class; other rows say once, few or many, or leave the size out.

. | . | TRBJ1-4 | TRBV7-2 | CASSLEAGVGEKLFF | TGTGCCAGCAGCTTAGAGGCAGGGGTGGGTGAAAAACTGTTTTTT
. | . | TRBJ1-1 | TRBV5-1 | CASSRGGSTEAFF | TGCGCCAGCTCGCGCGGGGGATCGACTGAAGCTTTCTTT
. | TRBD2 | TRBJ2-7 | TRBV7-9 | CASSPEREEVEQYF | TGTGCCAGCAGCCCGGAGCGGGAGGAGGTCGAGCAGTACTTC
. | . | TRBJ1-1 | TRBV2 | CASTRWTDTEAFF | TGTGCCAGCACACGGTGGACGGACACTGAAGCTTTCTTT
. | . | TRBJ1-5 | TRBV7-9 | CASSPGRGQPQHF | TGTGCCAGCAGCCCCGGACGGGGGCAGCCCCAGCATTTT
once | . | TRBJ2-1 | TRBV6-2/TRBV6-3 | CASSYVHEQFF | TGTGCCAGCAGTTACGTCCATGAGCAGTTCTTC
. | TRBD2 | TRBJ2-2 | TRBV9 | CASSVAKGLARNTGELFF | TGTGCCAGCAGCGTAGCTAAGGGACTAGCGAGGAACACCGGGGAGCTGTTTTTT
. | TRBD2 | TRBJ2-3 | TRBV13 | CASSSPSGKGDTQYF | TGTGCCAGCAGCTCCCCTAGCGGGAAGGGCGATACGCAGTATTTT
. | . | TRBJ2-1 | TRBV7-2 | CASTPASLDGEQFF | TGTGCCAGCACCCCAGCTAGCCTGGACGGTGAGCAGTTCTTC
. | TRBD1 | TRBJ1-2 | TRBV27 | CASTFRTGGNYGYTF | TGTGCCAGCACCTTCAGGACAGGGGGAAACTATGGCTACACCTTC
. | TRBD1 | TRBJ1-1 | TRBV19 | CASSLGGARNTEAFF | TGTGCCAGTAGTTTAGGGGGCGCGAGGAACACTGAAGCTTTCTTT
few | TRBD1 | TRBJ2-5 | TRBV6-5 | CASSTGTGVQETQYF | TGTGCCAGCAGTACTGGGACAGGGGTCCAAGAGACCCAGTACTTC
. | . | TRBJ2-7 | TRBV6-5 | CASSYSMGFGGLEQYF | TGTGCCAGCAGTTACTCGATGGGCTTCGGGGGTTTAGAGCAGTACTTC
. | . | TRBJ1-6 | TRBV21-1 | CASSNSGGQGNNSPLHF | TGTGCCAGCAGCAACTCCGGCGGTCAAGGCAATAATTCACCCCTCCACTTT
. | . | TRBJ2-2 | TRBV27 | CASSDGPGGNTGELFF | TGTGCCAGCAGCGACGGACCTGGAGGGAACACCGGGGAGCTGTTTTTT
. | TRBD1 | TRBJ1-5 | TRBV5-5 | CASSPDRGRGQPQHF | TGTGCCAGCAGCCCGGACAGGGGGAGAGGTCAGCCCCAGCATTTT
. | TRBD2 | TRBJ2-7 | TRBV7-9 | CASSLVVLAGAPSSYEQYF | TGTGCCAGCAGCTTAGTCGTCCTAGCGGGAGCCCCTTCCTCCTACGAGCAGTACTTC
. | . | TRBJ1-1 | TRBV11-2 | CASSSGLFGGNTEAFF | TGTGCCAGCAGCTCGGGCCTATTCGGGGGTAACACTGAAGCTTTCTTT
once | TRBD2 | TRBJ2-3 | TRBV15 | CATSLRLGRLSTDTQYF | TGTGCCACCAGCCTTCGCCTCGGGAGGCTTAGCACAGATACGCAGTATTTT
. | . | TRBJ2-7 | TRBV29-1 | CSVEERGDEQYF | TGCAGCGTTGAAGAGAGAGGCGACGAGCAGTACTTC
. | . | TRBJ1-2 | TRBV29-1 | CSVDRPDHPYGYTF | TGCAGCGTTGACAGACCCGATCACCCCTATGGCTACACCTTC
once | . | TRBJ1-2 | TRBV21-1 | CASSNGRGLDGYTF | TGTGCCAGCAGCAACGGCAGGGGATTAGATGGCTACACCTTC
once | . | TRBJ1-1 | TRBV5-8 | CASSGRGWNTEAFF | TGTGCCAGCAGCGGGAGGGGCTGGAACACTGAAGCTTTCTTT
. | . | TRBJ1-4 | TRBV5-8 | CASSFTGGSVKIEELFF | TGTGCCAGCAGCTTCACCGGGGGTTCGGTGAAAATTGAGGAACTGTTTTTT
. | . | TRBJ2-7 | TRBV15 | CATSRRRVNYEQYF | TGTGCCACCAGCAGACGCCGCGTCAACTACGAGCAGTACTTC
. | TRBD1 | TRBJ2-2 | TRBV10-3 | CAIMDRDRAYDTGELFF | TGTGCCATCATGGACCGGGACAGGGCATATGACACCGGGGAGCTGTTTTTT
. | TRBD1 | TRBJ2-1 | TRBV3-1/TRBV3-2 | CASSLQGAGWNEQFF | TGTGCCAGCAGCCTACAGGGGGCTGGATGGAATGAGCAGTTCTTC
. | TRBD1 | TRBJ1-5 | TRBV5-1 | CASSLGTGGSSNQPQHF | TGCGCCAGCAGCTTGGGGACAGGGGGGTCGAGCAATCAGCCCCAGCATTTT
. | . | TRBJ1-2 | TRBV3-1/TRBV3-2 | CASSQDLRTRAYGYTF | TGTGCCAGCAGCCAAGATCTGAGGACGCGGGCTTATGGCTACACCTTC
. | TRBD1 | TRBJ1-5 | TRBV30 | CAWSGTGADQPQHF | TGTGCCTGGAGTGGGACAGGGGCAGATCAGCCCCAGCATTTT
. | . | TRBJ2-1 | TRBV7-9 | CASSPYELGAEQFF | TGTGCCAGCAGTCCCTACGAGCTGGGAGCTGAGCAGTTCTTC
many | TRBD2 | TRBJ2-7 | TRBV4-2 | CASMGSGSSDEQYF | TGTGCCAGCATGGGTAGCGGGAGCTCGGACGAGCAGTACTTC
. | . | TRBJ1-1 | TRBV9 | CASSIQSMNTEAFF | TGTGCCAGCAGCATTCAGTCTATGAACACTGAAGCTTTCTTT
once | TRBD2 | TRBJ2-3 | TRBV6-2/TRBV6-3 | CASSLFLAGAGTDTQYF | TGTGCCAGCAGTCTTTTTTTAGCGGGAGCTGGCACAGATACGCAGTATTTT
. | . | TRBJ1-1 | TRBV13 | CASSLDRLGTEAFF | TGTGCCAGCAGCTTAGACCGTTTGGGCACTGAAGCTTTCTTT
. | TRBD2 | TRBJ2-3 | TRBV5-1 | CASSDPSGRTDTQYF | TGCGCCAGCAGCGATCCTAGCGGGAGAACAGATACGCAGTATTTT
. | . | TRBJ1-2 | TRBV2 | CASSATQGSGYTF | TGTGCCAGCAGCGCCACCCAGGGGTCGGGCTACACCTTC
once | TRBD2 | TRBJ2-3 | TRBV28 | CASSTQASHKTTSGRGSSTDTQYF | TGTGCCAGCAGTACACAGGCCTCCCACAAAACAACTAGCGGGAGGGGCTCTAGCACAGATACGCAGTATTTT
. | . | TRBJ2-3 | TRBV5-1 | CASSLGQDTDTQYF | TGCGCCAGCAGCTTGGGACAGGACACAGATACGCAGTATTTT
. | . | TRBJ2-1 | TRBV11-2 | CASSPQGASGVYNEQFF | TGTGCCAGCAGTCCCCAGGGGGCTAGCGGAGTGTACAATGAGCAGTTCTTC
once | TRBD2 | TRBJ2-5 | TRBV2 | CASHLAGVGETQYF | TGTGCCAGTCATTTAGCGGGAGTAGGAGAGACCCAGTACTTC
. | . | TRBJ1-3 | TRBV10-3 | CAIAPGQFSSGNTIYF | TGTGCCATCGCCCCCGGACAGTTTAGCTCTGGAAACACCATATATTTT
. | . | TRBJ1-4 | TRBV30 | CAWSARGFSEKLFF | TGTGCCTGGAGTGCACGGGGCTTTAGTGAAAAACTGTTTTTT
. | TRBD1 | TRBJ1-3 | TRBV7-2 | CASSQDRGSGNTIYF | TGTGCCAGCAGCCAAGACAGGGGCTCTGGAAACACCATATATTTT
. | . | TRBJ1-2 | TRBV28 | CASSDAYGYTF | TGTGCCAGCAGCGACGCCTATGGCTACACCTTC
. | TRBD1 | TRBJ1-1 | TRBV5-1 | CASSPRDRVDFGTEAFF | TGCGCCAGCAGCCCGAGGGACAGGGTGGATTTTGGCACTGAAGCTTTCTTT
once | . | TRBJ1-5 | TRBV28 | CASTLKGTSYQPQHF | TGTGCCAGCACCCTCAAAGGGACAAGTTATCAGCCCCAGCATTTT
. | . | TRBJ1-1 | TRBV7-9 | CASIPGGSEAFF | TGTGCCAGCATCCCTGGGGGGAGCGAAGCTTTCTTT
. | TRBD1 | TRBJ2-3 | TRBV6-5 | CASSPTGATDTQYF | TGTGCCAGCAGTCCCACAGGGGCCACAGATACGCAGTATTTT
. | . | TRBJ2-7 | TRBV11-2 | CASSSYRVHEQYF | TGTGCCAGCAGCTCCTACAGGGTCCACGAGCAGTACTTC
. | . | TRBJ1-1 | TRBV15 | CATSRERWGTLNTEAFF | TGTGCCACCAGCAGAGAAAGGTGGGGGACGTTAAACACTGAAGCTTTCTTT
. | . | TRBJ2-6 | TRBV28 | CASSSYPEQGSRSGANVLTF | TGTGCCAGCAGTTCTTATCCCGAGCAAGGGAGTCGGTCTGGGGCCAACGTCCTGACTTTC
once | . | TRBJ1-6 | TRBV28 | CASSLRDIYLPNSPLHF | TGTGCCAGCAGTTTACGTGACATTTACCTCCCCAATTCACCCCTCCACTTT
. | . | TRBJ2-7 | TRBV10-3 | CATRPAGPVSYEQYF | TGTGCCACCAGGCCCGCGGGACCTGTCTCCTACGAGCAGTACTTC
. | . | TRBJ1-2 | TRBV25-1 | CASSSSFSYGYTF | TGTGCCAGCAGTAGTAGCTTCTCCTATGGCTACACCTTC